Below are 30 T cell receptor beta chains sequenced from a single sample in a study of a mutant IDH1 vaccine in newly diagnosed glioma. Generated by immunoSEQ multiplex PCR, the TCRdb table keeps only in-frame clones and is missing some. The table records about 38,000 clones, approximately 78% of them present only once. These TCRs' antigens remain unknown. Stated time point: week 5, during vaccination. Every vaccination contained 300 ug of the mutant IDH1 20-mer peptide and was paired with topical imiquimod. Sequences were derived from PBMCs, sampled from a glioma patient whose treatment included an IDH1 peptide vaccine. The origin of the receptors is a man aged 40-50 years with glioma.

The chain links TRBV7-9 to TRBJ2-5; 15 bases are a match to TRBD2. The length of the CDR3 is 17 residues. The V segment lost 4 bases and the J segment 2 bases; nucleotides outside the gene matches: 5. Germline CDR1 is SEHNR and CDR2 is FQNEAQ (reference sequence). DNA for the CDR3: TGTGCCAGCAGCTCCGGACTAGCGGGGGGGCATCAAGAGACCCAGTACTTC. This sequence encodes CASSSGLAGGHQETQYF.

There are a few counts of this clone. The CDR3 DNA follows: TGTGCCACCAGCAGAGATAGTGACACAGATACGCAGTATTTT. Translated, it gives CATSRDSDTDTQYF. The chain links TRBV15 to TRBJ2-3; no clear D gene. The ends were cut back, 0 bases at V and 2 bases at J, with 6 bases in the middle. The CDR3 runs 14 residues. CDR1 LNHNV and CDR2 YYDKDF come from the germline V gene (reference sequence).

V gene TRBV5-1 combines with J gene TRBJ1-1; TRBD1 might be the D (5 bases). Germline V lookup: CDR1 SGHRS, CDR2 YFSETQ. There are 14 residues in the CDR3. Between the trimmed V and J ends, which lost 3 bases and 4 bases, there was a span of 13 bases. The CDR3 is CASSSSLGLTEAFF. In DNA, the CDR3 is TGCGCCAGCAGCTCCTCGCTGGGGCTCACTGAAGCTTTCTTT.

The rearrangement links TRBV4-2 to TRBJ2-5; 8 positions agree with TRBD1. The CDR3 is 18 residues long. Unmatched junction bases numbered 18, after V lost 4 bases and J lost 5 bases. Germline loops: CDR1 LGHNA, CDR2 YNFKEQ. The CDR3 sequence is CASSLEGGLTGEVETQYF. The CDR3, as DNA: TGTGCCAGCAGCCTCGAAGGCGGACTGACAGGGGAGGTCGAGACCCAGTACTTC.

The gene calls are TRBV30 and TRBJ1-2, with a weak D call TRBD1 (6 bases). The CDR3 has 12 amino acids. Germline V gives CDR1 GTSNPN, CDR2 SVGIG (reference sequence). CDR3 nucleotides: TGTGCGTTCTGGGGGGCGAACTATGGCTACACCTTC. Residues: CAFWGANYGYTF.

The sample holds a few counts of this clone. The chain combines TRBV6-6 with TRBJ2-7; no clear D gene. Per germline, CDR1 MNHNY and CDR2 SVGAGI (reference sequence). Trimming removed 3 bases at V and 3 bases at J, with 12 bases between. The CDR3 runs to 14 residues. The CDR3 is CASSYPSSNYEQYF. DNA of the CDR3: TGTGCCAGCAGTTATCCCAGTAGCAACTACGAGCAGTACTTC.

The V and J genes are TRBV5-1 and TRBJ2-3; D tentatively reads TRBD1 or TRBD2 (6 bases each). Germline V gene lookup returns CDR1 SGHRS and CDR2 YFSETQ. This CDR3 region has 14 residues. V lost 3 bases and J 3 bases, leaving 11 bases between the germline ends. CDR3 in amino acids: CASSSLGGTDTQYF. For the CDR3, the DNA is TGCGCCAGCAGCTCCTTAGGGGGGACAGATACGCAGTATTTT.

The sample holds one count of this clone. The rearrangement links TRBV7-2 to TRBJ2-1, with 10 bases that match TRBD2. The V gene end was trimmed by 1 base and the J gene end by 4 bases; junction bases not matched to a gene: 13. Germline V CDR1 and CDR2: SGHTA, FQGNSA. CDR3 length equals 19 residues. The chain's CDR3 is CASSLVLVKRGGRYNEQFF. Written as DNA, the CDR3 is TGTGCCAGCAGCTTAGTGCTCGTCAAGCGGGGGGGCCGTTACAATGAGCAGTTCTTC.

J is TRBJ1-2 and V is TRBV5-4, with TRBD1 matching over 11 bases. CDR1 SGHNT and CDR2 YYREEE come from the germline V gene (reference sequence). V lost 5 bases and J lost 8; bases outside the gene matches: 11. CDR3 size: 15 residues. In nucleotides, the CDR3 is TGTGCCAGCAGTTCTCTGCAGGACAGGGGGCGCGGCTACACCTTC. The encoded protein is CASSSLQDRGRGYTF.

Only one count was recorded for this clone. The chain employs TRBV5-4 and TRBJ2-5; D gene uncertain. Germline CDR1 and CDR2: SGHNT and YYREEE (reference sequence). V was trimmed by 0 bases and J by 5 bases, leaving 5 bases between them. The CDR3 runs 12 residues. CDR3 in amino acids: CASSLGSETQYF. Here the CDR3 DNA reads TGTGCCAGCAGCTTGGGATCCGAGACCCAGTACTTC.

This chain links TRBV19 with TRBJ1-5, with TRBD1 as a possible D gene (5 bases). Germline V lookup: CDR1 LNHDA, CDR2 SQIVND (reference sequence). V was cut by 2 bases and J by 7 bases, with 15 bases left in between. CDR3 length: 15 amino acids. The CDR3 sequence: CASSIPGSEGQPQHF. In nucleotides, the CDR3 is TGTGCCAGTAGTATACCAGGGAGCGAGGGGCAGCCCCAGCATTTT.

The chain combines TRBV4-1 with TRBJ1-5; 9 nucleotides agree with TRBD1. The V gene's germline CDR1 is MGHRA and CDR2 YSYEKL. The CDR3 runs 16 residues. The V gene end was trimmed by 3 bases and the J gene end by 6 bases; junction bases not matched to a gene: 9. The CDR3 loop reads CASSHRTGGLGQPQHF. The CDR3 nucleotides are TGCGCCAGCAGCCATCGTACAGGGGGCCTTGGTCAGCCCCAGCATTTT.

The rearrangement links TRBV5-1 to TRBJ2-7; a weak D match, TRBD2 (5 bases). From germline, CDR1 is SGHRS and CDR2 YFSETQ. Trimming pared 1 base from V and 3 bases from J, leaving 14 bases between. This CDR3 is 15 amino acids long. The chain's CDR3 is CASSLLEGANYEQYF. CDR3 coding DNA: TGCGCCAGCAGCTTGTTAGAGGGTGCTAACTACGAGCAGTACTTC.

The gene calls are TRBV7-8 and TRBJ2-7; D is unclear. The V end was cut by 5 bases, the J end by 2 bases, with 16 bases between. Germline V gene lookup returns CDR1 SGHVS and CDR2 FQNEAQ. This CDR3 contains 15 residues. CDR3 sequence reads: CASSLRTGLPYEQYF. CDR3 coding DNA: TGTGCCAGCAGCCTCCGGACGGGTTTACCCTACGAGCAGTACTTC.

This clone was observed once. The V gene is TRBV30, the J gene TRBJ2-4; the D gene is possibly TRBD2 (5 bases). Per germline, CDR1 GTSNPN and CDR2 SVGIG (reference sequence). Trimming took 1 base from V and 0 from J, leaving 7 bases between them. The CDR3 runs 14 residues. CDR3 protein: CAWSAGLAKNIQYF. CDR3 coding DNA: TGTGCCTGGAGTGCAGGACTAGCCAAAAACATTCAGTACTTC.

CDR3 sequence reads: CASSSGAGTGELFF. In DNA form, the CDR3 reads TGTGCCAGCAGTTCGGGGGCCGGAACCGGGGAGCTGTTTTTT. The chain combines TRBV7-9 with TRBJ2-2; TRBD1 or TRBD2 may be the D gene (6 bases each). V dropped 6 bases and J dropped 5 bases, with 13 bases sitting between them. The CDR3 spans 14 residues. CDR1 is SEHNR and CDR2 is FQNEAQ in the germline V gene (reference sequence).

This chain links TRBV6-6 with TRBJ1-2, with D tentatively TRBD1 (6 bases). CDR3 length: 15 amino acids. Germline CDR1 and CDR2: MNHNY and SVGAGI (reference sequence). Deletions cut 4 bases from V and 0 bases from J, with 12 bases between. CDR3 nucleotide sequence: TGTGCCAGCAGTTCCACGACAGGTCCTAACTATGGCTACACCTTC. It encodes CASSSTTGPNYGYTF.

The chain has TRBV10-3 and TRBJ1-1; D is possibly TRBD1 (5 bases). Germline assignment: CDR1 ENHRY and CDR2 SYGVKD. Trimming left V 2 bases short and J 5 bases short, with 12 bases between. This CDR3 has 14 residues. CDR3 nucleotide sequence: TGTGCCATCAGTGAGAAGGGGAGGGAAACTGAAGCTTTCTTT. This sequence encodes CAISEKGRETEAFF.

The rearrangement joins TRBV6-5 to TRBJ2-5; no clear D gene. Germline V gene sequence: CDR1 MNHEY, CDR2 SVGAGI. V was pared by 5 bases and J by 4 bases, with 11 bases between. The CDR3 length is 13 residues. This CDR3 reads CASSHDAGETQYF. In DNA, the CDR3 is TGTGCCAGCAGTCACGACGCAGGAGAGACCCAGTACTTC.

J is TRBJ1-2 and V is TRBV14, with a weak D call TRBD1 (6 bases). V lost 3 bases to trimming and J lost 5 bases, with 13 bases between them. CDR3 length: 14 residues. Germline CDR1 and CDR2: SGHDN and FVKESK. The CDR3 reads CASSQQAQGYGYTF. DNA for the CDR3: TGTGCCAGCAGCCAGCAAGCCCAGGGGTATGGCTACACCTTC.

The table lists this clone with a few counts. The V and J genes are TRBV4-2 and TRBJ1-1; TRBD1 might be the D (6 bases). CDR3 length equals 18 residues. V was trimmed by 0 bases and J by 3 bases, leaving 20 bases between them. Germline CDR1 LGHNA, CDR2 YNFKEQ. Here the CDR3 DNA reads TGTGCCAGCAGCCAAGAAGAGGCAGGGGAGGGTTTGGACACTGAAGCTTTCTTT. Its protein product is CASSQEEAGEGLDTEAFF.

V is TRBV29-1 and J is TRBJ2-7; D is perhaps TRBD2 (6 bases). The CDR3 length is 12 residues. Germline V gene data show CDR1 as SQVTM and CDR2 as ANQGSEA. Trimming took off 4 bases at V and 5 bases at J, with 12 bases between the two ends. The CDR3 DNA follows: TGCAGCGTTGGGGGGAGGAGAGACGAGCAGTACTTC. This gives the protein CSVGGRRDEQYF.

The chain is built from TRBV7-2 and TRBJ2-2, with 7 bases fitting TRBD1. V shed 5 bases and J 4 bases; nucleotides not matched to a gene: 13. The length of the CDR3 is 17 residues. Germline-derived CDR1 and CDR2 are SGHTA and FQGNSA. Written as DNA, the CDR3 is TGTGCCAGCAGCCGTAGAGGTGACAGGGTTGGCACCGGGGAGCTGTTTTTT. Its protein product is CASSRRGDRVGTGELFF.

The chain links TRBV6-1 to TRBJ1-1; D remains unclear. Germline assignment: CDR1 MNHNS and CDR2 SASEGT. Trimming stripped 7 bases from V and 7 bases from J, with 16 bases between. The CDR3 totals 13 residues. The CDR3 is CASTPTEEGEAFF. The CDR3 coding sequence is TGTGCCAGCACTCCAACGGAGGAAGGTGAAGCTTTCTTT.

The V and J genes are TRBV6-1 and TRBJ2-2, with D possibly being TRBD1 (6 bases). Germline V CDR1 and CDR2: MNHNS, SASEGT. CDR3 length equals 15 residues. The V gene lost 11 bases and the J gene lost 0 bases, with 16 bases spanning the gap. Written as DNA, the CDR3 is TGTGCCTCTAAGGTGGGGACACCGAACACCGGGGAGCTGTTTTTT. Translation: CASKVGTPNTGELFF.

This rearrangement joins TRBV7-8 to TRBJ2-3; D is unresolved. The V gene's germline CDR1 is SGHVS and CDR2 FQNEAQ. This CDR3 spans 12 amino acids. V was cut by 1 base and J by 4 bases, with 3 bases left in between. The CDR3 DNA is TGTGCCAGCAGCTTAGTGCCAGATACGCAGTATTTT. Translating gives CASSLVPDTQYF.

For the CDR3, the DNA is TGTGCCAGCAGCGGGACAGGGGGTAATCAGCCCCAGCATTTT. Protein: CASSGTGGNQPQHF. The chain links TRBV6-5 to TRBJ1-5; TRBD1 agrees at 11 bases. Trimming cost V 6 bases and J 4 bases; bases outside gene matches: 2. This CDR3 has 14 residues. Germline CDR1 reads MNHEY; CDR2 reads SVGAGI.

This clone has a single count. The chain is built from TRBV13 and TRBJ1-2; D is undetermined. V lost 2 bases to trimming and J lost 3 bases, with 10 bases between them. CDR3 length: 14 amino acids. Germline assignment: CDR1 PRHDT and CDR2 FYEKMQ (reference sequence). This chain's CDR3 is CASSLFGEYYGYTF. The CDR3 region has the DNA TGTGCCAGCAGCTTATTCGGGGAGTACTATGGCTACACCTTC.

The table lists this clone with a few counts. This rearrangement joins TRBV7-9 to TRBJ1-2, with 7 bases identical to TRBD1. Looked up from germline, CDR1 is SEHNR and CDR2 is FQNEAQ (reference sequence). After removal of 2 bases from V and 7 bases from J, the junction contained 7 bases not matched to a gene. The CDR3 is made up of 14 amino acids. CDR3 sequence (DNA): TGTGCCAGCAGCTTACAGGGGGTGGAGAGTGGCTACACCTTC. Amino acids: CASSLQGVESGYTF.

This rearrangement joins TRBV7-2 to TRBJ2-7; 10 bases line up with TRBD2. The V segment lost 1 base and the J segment 1 base; nucleotides outside the gene matches: 1. CDR1 and CDR2 from the germline V gene are SGHTA and FQGNSA. CDR3 length equals 15 residues. This CDR3 is CASSLVLAGSYEQYF. In DNA form, the CDR3 reads TGTGCCAGCAGCTTAGTACTAGCGGGGTCCTACGAGCAGTACTTC.